This TCR beta chain was observed in a study of blood T cell repertoires in COVID-19. Study in general: The cDNA or gDNA used as material had been derived from T cells, B-cell-depleted T cells, or PBMCs.

The germline V and J ends were trimmed by 5 bases and 3 bases, with 17 bases remaining between them. From germline, CDR1 is LNHDA and CDR2 SQIVND (reference sequence). CDR3 length: 15 residues. A few counts support this clone. How the authors handled the data: Reference gene primers were amplified, and this amplification served to estimate nucleated cell counts. Generated by immunoSEQ multiplex PCR, the TCRdb table keeps only in-frame clones and is missing some. That table supplies the V and J calls and clone size; D and trimming were determined from the DNA. The sample consists of 210,000 or so clones, roughly 89% of them appearing once.

Sequencing used peripheral blood. This TCR derives from a man in his forties with acute or convalescent COVID-19. The rearrangement links TRBV19 to TRBJ2-7; tentative D call: TRBD1 (6 bases). The CDR3 nucleotides are TGTGCCAGTAGTCCGGGACACCATAACCTCTACGAGCAGTACTTC. Amino acid sequence: CASSPGHHNLYEQYF.